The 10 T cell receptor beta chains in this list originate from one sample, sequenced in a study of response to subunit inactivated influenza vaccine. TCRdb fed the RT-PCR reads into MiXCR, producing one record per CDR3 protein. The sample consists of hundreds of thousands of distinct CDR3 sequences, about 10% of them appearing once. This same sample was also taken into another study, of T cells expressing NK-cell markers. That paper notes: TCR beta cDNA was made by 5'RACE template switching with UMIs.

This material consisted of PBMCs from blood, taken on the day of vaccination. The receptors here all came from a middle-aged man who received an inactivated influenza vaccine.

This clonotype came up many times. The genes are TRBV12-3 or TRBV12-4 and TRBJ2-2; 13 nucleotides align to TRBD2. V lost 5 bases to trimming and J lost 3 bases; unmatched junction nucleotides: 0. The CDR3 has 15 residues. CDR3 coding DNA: TGTGCCAGCAGTGGACTAGCGGGAGACACCGGGGAGCTGTTTTTT. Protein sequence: CASSGLAGDTGELFF.

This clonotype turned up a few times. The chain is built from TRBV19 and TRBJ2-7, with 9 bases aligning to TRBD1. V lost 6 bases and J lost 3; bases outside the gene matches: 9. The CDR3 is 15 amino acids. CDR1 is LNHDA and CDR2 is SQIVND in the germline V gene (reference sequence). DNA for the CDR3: TGTGCCAGTAGCCATCCGGGACAGGGACACTACGAGCAGTACTTC. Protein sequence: CASSHPGQGHYEQYF.

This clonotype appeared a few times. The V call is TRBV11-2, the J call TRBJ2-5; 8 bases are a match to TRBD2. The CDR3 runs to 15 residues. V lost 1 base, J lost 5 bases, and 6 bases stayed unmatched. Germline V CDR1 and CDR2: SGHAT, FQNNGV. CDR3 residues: CASSLGPGGLETQYF. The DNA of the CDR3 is TGTGCCAGCAGCTTAGGACCGGGGGGGCTGGAGACCCAGTACTTC.

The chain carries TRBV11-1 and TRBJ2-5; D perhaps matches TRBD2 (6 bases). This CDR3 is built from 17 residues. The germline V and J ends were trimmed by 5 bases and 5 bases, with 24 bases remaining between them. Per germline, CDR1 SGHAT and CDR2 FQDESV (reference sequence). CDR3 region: CASSNVISGPRTETQYF. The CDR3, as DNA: TGTGCCAGCAGCAACGTGATTAGCGGCCCAAGAACTGAGACCCAGTACTTC.

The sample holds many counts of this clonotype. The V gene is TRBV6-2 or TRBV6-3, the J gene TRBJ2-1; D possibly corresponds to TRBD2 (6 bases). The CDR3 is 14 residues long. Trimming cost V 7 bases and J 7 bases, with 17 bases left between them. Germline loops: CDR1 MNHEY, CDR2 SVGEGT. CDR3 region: CASNLIPSVNEQFF. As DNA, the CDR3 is TGTGCCAGCAATCTCATCCCTAGCGTAAATGAGCAGTTCTTC.

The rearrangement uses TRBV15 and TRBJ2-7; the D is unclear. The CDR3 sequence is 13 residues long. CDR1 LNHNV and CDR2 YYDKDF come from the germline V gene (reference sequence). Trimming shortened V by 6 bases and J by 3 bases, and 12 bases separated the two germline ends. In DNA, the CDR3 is TGTGCCACCAGTATCGGGTTGGACTACGAGCAGTACTTC. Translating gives CATSIGLDYEQYF.

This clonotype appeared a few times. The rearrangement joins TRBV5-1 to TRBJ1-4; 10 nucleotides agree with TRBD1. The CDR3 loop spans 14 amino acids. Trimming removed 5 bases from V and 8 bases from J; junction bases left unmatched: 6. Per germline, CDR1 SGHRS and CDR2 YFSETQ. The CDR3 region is CASRGTGVNEKLFF. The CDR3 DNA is TGCGCCAGCAGGGGGACAGGGGTTAACGAAAAACTGTTTTTT. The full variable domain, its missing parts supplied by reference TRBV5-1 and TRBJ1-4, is KAGVTQTPRYLIKTRGQQVTLSCSPISGHRSVSWYQQTPGQGLQFLFEYFSETQRNKGNFPGRFSGRQFSNSRSEMNVSTLELGDSALYLCASRGTGVNEKLFFGSGTQLSVL.

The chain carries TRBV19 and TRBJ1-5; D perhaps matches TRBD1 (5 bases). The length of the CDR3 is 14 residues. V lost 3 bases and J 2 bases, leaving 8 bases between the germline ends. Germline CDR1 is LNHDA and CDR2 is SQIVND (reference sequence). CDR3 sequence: CASSIMGGNQPQHF. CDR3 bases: TGTGCCAGTAGTATCATGGGGGGCAATCAGCCCCAGCATTTT. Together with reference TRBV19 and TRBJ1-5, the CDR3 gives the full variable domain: DGGITQSPKYLFRKEGQNVTLSCEQNLNHDAMYWYRQDPGQGLRLIYYSQIVNDFQKGDIAEGYSVSREKKESFPLTVTSAQKNPTAFYLCASSIMGGNQPQHFGDGTRLSIL.

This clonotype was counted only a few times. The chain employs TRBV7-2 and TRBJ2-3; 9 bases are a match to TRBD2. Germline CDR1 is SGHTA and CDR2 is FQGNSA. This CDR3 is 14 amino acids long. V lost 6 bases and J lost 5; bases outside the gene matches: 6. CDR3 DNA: TGTGCCAGCAGGGGCGGGGGGGCGGTAGATACGCAGTATTTT. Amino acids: CASRGGGAVDTQYF.

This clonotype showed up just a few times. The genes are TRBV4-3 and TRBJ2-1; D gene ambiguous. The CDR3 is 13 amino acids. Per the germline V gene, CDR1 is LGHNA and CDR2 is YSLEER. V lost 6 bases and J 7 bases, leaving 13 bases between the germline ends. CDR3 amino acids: CASSQTTTNEQFF. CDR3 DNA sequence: TGCGCCAGCAGTCAAACGACAACTAATGAGCAGTTCTTC.